The sequence of this TCR beta chain was determined in a study of beta chain features in type 1 diabetes. Study-wide context: Across all samples, over 85 million sorted cells were examined. Study-level results: Sequencing used cDNA, and cells with high TCR expression could therefore be over-represented. TCRB CDR3s were moderately but significantly shorter in Type 1 diabetes patients in all four CD4+ subsets.

V was shortened by 3 bases and J by 7 bases, with 6 bases between the two germline ends. Germline CDR1 and CDR2: MNHEY and SVGAGI. The CDR3 runs 12 residues. CD45RO/CCR7/CD25/CD127/CD95/CD27 staining was used to isolate CD4+ naive, central memory, regulatory and stem cell-like memory cells by sorting. This clone has more than one count but fewer than ten. Its specificity is unknown. All of the isolated RNA was reverse transcribed, so expressed TCRB transcripts were sequenced. Sequencing was performed with immunoSEQ multiplex PCR; in TCRdb, only in-frame clones are kept and a portion is missing. The sample lists about 290,000 clones; around 7.8% were seen once.

The sample was central memory CD4+ T cells from blood. This clonotype was sampled from a woman younger than 30 in good health. The rearrangement links TRBV6-5 to TRBJ2-2; D gene ambiguous. The CDR3 sequence is CASSYGRGELFF. The CDR3 region has the DNA TGTGCCAGCAGTTATGGCCGCGGGGAGCTGTTTTTT.